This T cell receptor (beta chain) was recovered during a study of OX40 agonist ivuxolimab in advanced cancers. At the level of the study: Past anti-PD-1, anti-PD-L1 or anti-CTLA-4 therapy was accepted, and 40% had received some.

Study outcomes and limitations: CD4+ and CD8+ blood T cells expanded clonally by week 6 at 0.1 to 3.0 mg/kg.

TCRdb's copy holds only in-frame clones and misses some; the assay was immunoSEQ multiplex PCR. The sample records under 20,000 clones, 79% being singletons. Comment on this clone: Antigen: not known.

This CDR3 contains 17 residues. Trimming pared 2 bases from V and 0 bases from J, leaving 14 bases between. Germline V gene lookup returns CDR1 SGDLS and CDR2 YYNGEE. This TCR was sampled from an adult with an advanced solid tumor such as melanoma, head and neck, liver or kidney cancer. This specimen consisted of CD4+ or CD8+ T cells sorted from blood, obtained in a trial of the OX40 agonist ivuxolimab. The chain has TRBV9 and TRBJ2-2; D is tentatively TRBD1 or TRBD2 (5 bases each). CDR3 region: CASSVPRGETNTGELFF. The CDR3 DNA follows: TGTGCCAGCAGCGTCCCCCGAGGGGAGACGAACACCGGGGAGCTGTTTTTT.